Each of the 22 T cell receptor beta chains below was sequenced from the same sample in a study of T cells in women clearing cervical HPV infection. The method was immunoSEQ multiplex PCR; TCRdb's version includes in-frame clones alone and lacks a portion of them. The sample has under 25,000 clones; the top ten hold roughly 3.2%. The sample comprised blood buffy coat. The receptors derive from a woman between 18 and 70 years old with a cervical HPV16 infection that either progressed to CIN3+ or cleared (not recorded which).

Of note for this clone: The read stops 3 residues short of the end of the CDR3; the missing end is completed from the germline J gene. This sequence joins TRBV27 and TRBJ2-7, with a weak D call TRBD1 (5 bases). V dropped 4 bases and J dropped 3 bases, with 13 bases sitting between them. The CDR3 is made up of 14 amino acids. Germline CDR1 MNHEY, CDR2 SMNVEV (reference sequence). The CDR3 loop reads CASSWADTYYEQYF. The CDR3 bases that were read are TGTGCCAGCAGTTGGGCGGACACCTACTACGAG.

With respect to this clone: The read terminates 3 residues before the CDR3 end, so the remaining end is supplied by the germline J gene. The chain uses TRBV7-2 and TRBJ2-5; TRBD1 aligns across 8 bases. Trimming removed 7 bases from V and 5 bases from J; junction bases left unmatched: 9. The CDR3 extends over 14 amino acids. Germline CDR1 and CDR2: SGHTA and FQGNSA. This CDR3 reads CASIAGGARETQYF. The sequenced part of the CDR3 DNA is TGTGCCAGCATCGCAGGGGGCGCAAGGGAGACC.

As to this clone: The read is 3 residues too short to cover the CDR3 end, so that end is filled in from the germline J gene. V usage is TRBV6-2 or TRBV6-3 and J usage is TRBJ1-1; 7 positions match TRBD1. This CDR3 has 12 residues. V lost 6 bases, J lost 5 bases, and 3 bases stayed unmatched. Germline assignment: CDR1 MNHEY and CDR2 SVGEGT. The CDR3 bases that were read are TGTGCCAGCAGCCAGGGGGTGACTGAA. Protein sequence: CASSQGVTE. The full CDR3 sequence reads CASSQGVTEAFF.

The covered CDR3 bases are TGTGCCAGCAGCACCCAGGGGGGAAGCTTCGAG. It is translated as CASSTQGGSFE. The complete CDR3 protein is CASSTQGGSFEQYF. The chain employs TRBV9 and TRBJ2-7, with D possibly matching TRBD1 (7 bases). The CDR3 end is not reached by the read, which stops 3 residues before it; the germline J gene fills it in. Trimming cost V 4 bases and J 6 bases, with 17 bases left between them. CDR3 length: 14 amino acids. In germline, CDR1 is SGDLS, CDR2 YYNGEE.

Comments on this clone: The read gets to within 3 residues of the CDR3 end, and the germline J gene fills in the rest. The chain employs TRBV9 and TRBJ2-6; D call uncertain. The CDR3 runs 15 residues. Germline V CDR1 and CDR2: SGDLS, YYNGEE. Trimming removed 0 bases from V and 2 bases from J, with 6 bases in between. The CDR3 DNA, read in part, is TGTGCCAGCAGCGTAGATCGGGCTGGGGCCAACGTC. As protein: CASSVDRAGANV. The full CDR3 protein reads CASSVDRAGANVLTF.

Concerning this clone: At one boundary the junction diverges from the germline segment, which might be a read error. The CDR3 end is not reached by the read, which stops 3 residues before it; the germline J gene fills it in. The V and J genes are TRBV7-7 and TRBJ1-5, with a weak D call TRBD1 (5 bases). The CDR3 is 15 residues long. The germline CDR1 and CDR2 sequences are SSHAT and FNYEAQ (reference sequence). CDR3 protein: CASSLAGRHNQPQHF. The CDR3 DNA, read in part, is TGTGCTAGCAGCTTAGCGGGGCGGCACAATCAGCCC.

In terms of frequency, this clone is medium-sized. The CDR3 end falls 3 residues outside the read, so it is completed with the germline J gene. The J gene is TRBJ1-4, the V gene TRBV20-1; weak D call: TRBD1 (6 bases). Trimming cost V 5 bases and J 6 bases, with 16 bases left between them. This CDR3 contains 14 residues. CDR1 is DFQATT, CDR2 SNEGSKA, per germline (reference sequence). The CDR3 region is CSADRQAGHEKLFF. The covered CDR3 bases are TGCAGTGCTGATCGACAGGCGGGTCATGAAAAA.

As for this clone: The CDR3 end falls 3 residues outside the read, so it is completed with the germline J gene. V and J are TRBV19 and TRBJ1-2; the D is unclear. The CDR3 runs to 16 residues. Germline V gene sequence: CDR1 LNHDA, CDR2 SQIVND (reference sequence). CDR3 protein: CASSISTGRNSPDYTF. The part of the CDR3 DNA that was read is TGTGCCAGTAGTATAAGTACCGGCAGAAACAGTCCGGAC.

CDR3 DNA, as far as it was read: TGTGCCAGCAGCCTTGGACAGGGTGGCAATGAG. This translates into CASSLGQGGNE. Given in full, the CDR3 is CASSLGQGGNEQFF. This sequence joins TRBV7-2 and TRBJ2-1, with 8 bases identical to TRBD1. Sequencing ends 3 residues short of the CDR3 end; the germline J gene provides the rest. The germline V gene has CDR1 SGHTA and CDR2 FQGNSA. This CDR3 spans 14 amino acids. The V and J ends lost 5 bases and 6 bases, in that order; junction bases with no gene match: 6. Drawing the rest from reference TRBV7-2 and TRBJ2-1, the complete variable domain is GAGVSQSPSNKVTEKGKDVELRCDPISGHTALYWYRQSLGQGLEFLIYFQGNSAPDKSGLPSDRFSAERTGGSVSTLTIQRTQQEDSAVYLCASSLGQGGNEQFFGPGTRLTVL.

Details on this clone: The read stops 3 residues short of the end of the CDR3; the missing end is completed from the germline J gene. The V call is TRBV5-1, the J call TRBJ2-3, with 10 bases that match TRBD2. Germline CDR1 reads SGHRS; CDR2 reads YFSETQ. V trimming: 9 bases; J trimming: 0 bases; junction bases outside the gene matches: 10. CDR3 length equals 16 residues. CDR3 bases read: TGCGCCACTAAAAAGGGAGCGGGGGGGAGCACAGATACG. The encoded protein is CATKKGAGGSTDT. The whole CDR3 is CATKKGAGGSTDTQYF.

To note about this clone: At one end, the junction sequence differs from germline, possibly due to a read error. The read halts 3 residues ahead of the CDR3 end, with the missing end drawn from the germline J gene. This chain joins TRBV4-2 and TRBJ2-3; TRBD2 aligns across 8 bases. Germline CDR1 reads LGHNA; CDR2 reads YNFKEQ. This CDR3 is 14 amino acids long. CDR3 sequence reads: CASSQDPGGGPQYF. The part of the CDR3 DNA that was read is TGCGCCAGCAGCCAAGATCCGGGGGGGGGACCG.

On this clone: The sequenced fragment ends 3 residues before the CDR3 boundary, so the rest is inferred from the germline J gene. The chain uses TRBV28 and TRBJ1-5, with unresolved D. With 6 bases removed from V and 4 bases from J, the gap between germline ends came to 10 bases. This CDR3 region has 13 residues. CDR1 is MDHEN, CDR2 SYDVKM, per germline. The CDR3 spells CASRREWNQPQHF. CDR3 bases read: TGTGCCAGCAGGCGCGAGTGGAATCAGCCC.

The part of the CDR3 DNA that was read is TGTGCCAGTAGTGGGACAGGGGGCGGCGAG. This translates into CASSGTGGGE. The complete CDR3 protein is CASSGTGGGEAFF. This chain joins TRBV19 and TRBJ1-1; 12 nucleotides match TRBD1. The read comes to an end 3 residues before the CDR3 does, leaving the germline J gene to fill in the end. The CDR3 contains 13 residues. Germline V gives CDR1 LNHDA, CDR2 SQIVND (reference sequence).

As concerns this clone: The read ends 3 residues shy of where the CDR3 ends; the end is completed using the germline J gene. V is TRBV30 and J is TRBJ1-5; 9 nucleotides agree with TRBD1. The germline gives CDR1 GTSNPN, CDR2 SVGIG (reference sequence). V dropped 1 base and J dropped 7; count of bases not matched to a gene: 5. There are 14 residues in the CDR3. The part of the CDR3 DNA that was read is TGTGCCTGGAGTGCGGACAGGGGCTCGCAGCCC. Protein: CAWSADRGSQP. The CDR3 as a whole reads CAWSADRGSQPQHF.

As for this clone: The read terminates 3 residues ahead of where the CDR3 ends, so the germline J gene completes it. The genes are TRBV15 and TRBJ2-1, with D hard to call. The ends were cut back, 1 base at V and 9 bases at J, with 13 bases in the middle. Germline V CDR1 and CDR2: LNHNV, YYDKDF (reference sequence). This CDR3 comprises 14 residues. CDR3 sequence: CATSRAGTRGEQFF. The sequenced CDR3 bases are TGTGCCACCAGCAGAGCGGGTACCCGCGGTGAG.

A word on this clone: The read halts 3 residues ahead of the CDR3 end, with the missing end drawn from the germline J gene. This chain joins TRBV7-9 and TRBJ1-1; TRBD1 might be the D (6 bases). Germline lookup yields CDR1 SEHNR and CDR2 FQNEAQ (reference sequence). V dropped 4 bases and J dropped 7 bases, with 10 bases sitting between them. This CDR3 spans 12 amino acids. The part of the CDR3 DNA that was read is TGTGCCAGCAGCTCGGACAGACGTGAA. This sequence encodes CASSSDRRE. The CDR3 as a whole reads CASSSDRREAFF.

In regard to this clone: The read falls 3 residues short of the CDR3 end, and the missing part is taken from the germline J gene. V gene TRBV5-5 combines with J gene TRBJ2-7, with D uncertain. The length of the CDR3 is 14 residues. With 1 base removed from V and 0 bases from J, the gap between germline ends came to 8 bases. Per germline, CDR1 SGHKS and CDR2 YYEKEE (reference sequence). The part of the CDR3 DNA that was read is TGTGCCAGCAGCTTGCAGTTCATCTCCTACGAG. The encoded protein is CASSLQFISYE. The whole CDR3 is CASSLQFISYEQYF.

In regard to this clone: The read stops 3 residues short of the end of the CDR3; the missing end is completed from the germline J gene. V usage is TRBV7-2 and J usage is TRBJ2-1, with 8 nucleotides matching TRBD1. Unmatched junction bases numbered 2, after V lost 5 bases and J lost 2 bases. The germline V gene encodes CDR1 SGHTA and CDR2 FQGNSA. This CDR3 has 14 residues. The CDR3 loop is CASSPQGAYNEQFF. The DNA read from the CDR3 is TGTGCCAGCAGCCCACAGGGGGCCTACAATGAG.

As regards this clone: The read is 3 residues too short to cover the CDR3 end, so that end is filled in from the germline J gene. This chain joins TRBV5-1 and TRBJ2-7; tentative D call: TRBD2 (5 bases). Germline-derived CDR1 and CDR2 are SGHRS and YFSETQ. The CDR3 extends over 14 amino acids. With 0 bases removed from V and 4 bases from J, the gap between germline ends came to 11 bases. CDR3 bases read: TGCGCCAGCAGCTTGGGATCCGGGGATTACGAG. This sequence encodes CASSLGSGDYE. The complete CDR3 protein is CASSLGSGDYEQYF.

Regarding this clone: The sequence runs out 3 residues before the end of the CDR3; the remainder is reconstructed from the germline J gene. The rearrangement uses TRBV27 and TRBJ2-7; 8 nucleotides match TRBD1. The CDR3 contains 15 residues. Trimming took 6 bases from V and 2 from J; bases not matched to a gene: 9. Germline V gene data show CDR1 as MNHEY and CDR2 as SMNVEV (reference sequence). CDR3 sequence: CASRPDRDTTYEQYF. The CDR3 bases that were read are TGTGCCAGCAGACCGGACAGGGATACTACCTACGAG.

This clone counts as medium-sized by frequency. CDR3 DNA (partial): TGTGCCAGCTCACCTTCTACTAGCGGCTACACAGATACG. It yields the protein CASSPSTSGYTDT. The entire CDR3 protein is CASSPSTSGYTDTQYF. V usage is TRBV18 and J usage is TRBJ2-3; TRBD2 agrees at 8 bases. From the germline J gene comes the end of the CDR3, since the read stops 3 residues before it. Per the germline V gene, CDR1 is KGHSH and CDR2 is LQKENI. After removal of 3 bases from V and 2 bases from J, the junction contained 7 bases not matched to a gene. The CDR3 length is 16 residues.

About this clone itself: The CDR3 extends 3 residues past the end of the read, so its final part is completed from the germline J gene. The chain uses TRBV30 and TRBJ2-1, with D hard to call. The V gene's germline CDR1 is GTSNPN and CDR2 SVGIG (reference sequence). The CDR3 is 15 residues long. The ends were cut back, 0 bases at V and 4 bases at J, with 13 bases in the middle. The DNA read from the CDR3 is TGTGCCTGGAGTGTACGGAACAGCATTTACAATGAG. It is translated as CAWSVRNSIYNE. In full, the CDR3 reads CAWSVRNSIYNEQFF.